The following is a T cell receptor (beta chain) sequence with its context. Analysis of PBMCs was direct, with no culture step. From germline, CDR1 is SGHDT and CDR2 YYEEEE. This CDR3 has 16 amino acids. V was pared by 4 bases and J by 5 bases, with 5 bases of the junction left unmatched. This specimen belongs to a study of neoadjuvant anti-PD-1 for oral cavity cancer. About the study: Before surgery, most patients got three to four biweekly 3 mg/kg nivolumab doses.

Sequencing used immunoSEQ multiplex PCR; TCRdb keeps in-frame clones, though not all of them. The table records roughly 14,000 clones, roughly 73% of them present only once. The chain carries TRBV5-6 and TRBJ2-3; 15 bases agree with TRBD2. The sample in question was PBMCs, obtained before nivolumab (anti-PD-1) treatment. This TCR was sampled from a person aged 35-79 years with oral cavity squamous cell carcinoma. The chain's CDR3 is CASSVRTSGRVDTQYF. CDR3 DNA sequence: TGTGCCAGCAGCGTACGGACTAGCGGGAGGGTAGATACGCAGTATTTT.